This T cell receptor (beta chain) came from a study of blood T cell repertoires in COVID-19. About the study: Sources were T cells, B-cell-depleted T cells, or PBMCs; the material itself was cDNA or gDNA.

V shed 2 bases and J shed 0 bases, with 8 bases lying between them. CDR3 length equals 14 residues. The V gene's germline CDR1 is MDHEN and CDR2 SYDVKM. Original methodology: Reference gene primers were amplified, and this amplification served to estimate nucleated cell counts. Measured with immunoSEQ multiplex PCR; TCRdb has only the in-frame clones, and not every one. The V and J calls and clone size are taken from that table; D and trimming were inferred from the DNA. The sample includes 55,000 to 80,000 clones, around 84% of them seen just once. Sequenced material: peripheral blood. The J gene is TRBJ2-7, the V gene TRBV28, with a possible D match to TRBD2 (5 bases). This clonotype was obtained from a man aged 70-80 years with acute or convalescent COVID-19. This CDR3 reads CASSLRADSYEQYF. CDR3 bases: TGTGCCAGCAGTTTAAGAGCGGACTCCTACGAGCAGTACTTC.